This TCR beta chain was profiled in a study of regulatory T cells in long-lasting Graves disease. General study findings and limits: The number of shared public clonotypes was higher in persistent patients (approximately 3,000) than new patients (966).

Indicated time point: newly diagnosed GD, antithyroid drugs for less than 3 months. From PBMCs, RNA was extracted and then used to make the TCR library. Enrollment of patients was through an endocrinology department in Xi'an, China. The germline gives CDR1 SQVTM, CDR2 ANQGSEA. The CDR3 is 13 residues long. V shed 4 bases and J 4 bases; nucleotides not matched to a gene: 5. To make TCR beta libraries, researchers used iRepertoire HTBI primers and Arm-PCR of CDR3 regions. TCRdb processed the multiplex PCR reads anew with MiXCR; each CDR3 protein has one entry. The data show 580,000 or so distinct CDR3 sequences, more than 15% seen once. In regard to this clonotype: The antigen is undetermined.

These records were also assigned to another study, of T cells in Graves' hyperthyroidism and ophthalmopathy. According to that study: Orbital computed tomography and thyroid ultrasound, together with serum TRAb and thyroxine and clinical symptoms, were used for diagnoses. Median prediction lead before ophthalmopathy onset was about 6.5 months with the model.

The sequence was obtained from a man aged 18 to 29 with Graves disease. The sequences come from peripheral blood mononuclear cells (PBMCs), collected at new diagnosis, from a patient treated with antithyroid drugs. The chain carries TRBV29-1 and TRBJ2-3, with 7 positions matching TRBD2. This chain's CDR3 is CSVGREGADTQYF. As DNA, the CDR3 is TGCAGCGTTGGAAGGGAGGGTGCAGATACGCAGTATTTT.